Sequencing of this T cell receptor beta chain was carried out in a study of vaccination and CD4 T cells after COVID-19. This clonotype has more than one count but fewer than ten. Its specificity is not known. With the Oncomine TCR Beta short-read assay, DNA from cultured CD4+ T cells was sequenced. MiXCR, applied by TCRdb to the PCR reads, yields one record per CDR3 protein. The data contain about 18,000 distinct CDR3 sequences, roughly 45% of them singletons. Treatment noted: approximately nine-day PBMC culture with coronavirus spike peptide pools or control peptides (ViraFEST assay). Germline V gene lookup returns CDR1 SGHTA and CDR2 FQGTGA. The CDR3 sequence is 15 residues long. V trimming: 5 bases; J trimming: 4 bases; junction bases outside the gene matches: 8.

The clonotype comes from a human donor who had recovered from COVID-19. J is TRBJ1-2 and V is TRBV7-3; 9 bases are shared with TRBD1. Sequenced input: CD4+ T cells from blood, cultured in vitro. The CDR3: CASSPGQGPRYGYTF. In nucleotides, the CDR3 is TGTGCCAGCAGCCCCGGACAGGGGCCGCGCTATGGCTACACCTTC.